A single sample gave rise to the 11 T cell receptor beta chains below, sequenced in a study of vaccination and CD4 T cells after COVID-19. At the Johns Hopkins FTIC core, DNA taken from cultured CD4+ T cells was sequenced by way of the Oncomine TCR Beta short-read assay. TCRdb re-called the PCR reads through MiXCR, storing one row per CDR3 protein. The repertoire holds 20,000 to 25,000 distinct CDR3 sequences, with around two fifths as singletons. Specified treatment: approximately 9-day PBMC culture with coronavirus spike peptide pools or control peptides (ViraFEST assay). These receptors' antigens are unknown. The sample consisted of CD4+ T cells from blood, cultured in vitro, taken before SARS-CoV-2 vaccination. These receptors came from a human donor who had recovered from COVID-19.

This rearrangement joins TRBV9 to TRBJ2-7; TRBD1 matches 8 bases. With V trimmed by 0 bases and J by 7 bases, 6 bases remained unmatched. The germline V gene has CDR1 SGDLS and CDR2 YYNGEE. The CDR3 sequence is 14 residues long. The CDR3 sequence is CASSVVPGQGEQYF. The CDR3 DNA sequence: TGTGCCAGCAGCGTAGTGCCAGGACAGGGTGAGCAGTACTTC.

This clonotype was recorded a few times. The V and J genes are TRBV5-5 and TRBJ1-2, with 7 bases lining up with TRBD1. Germline CDR1 reads SGHKS; CDR2 reads YYEKEE (reference sequence). J lost 4 bases, V lost 4 bases, and 10 bases had no gene match. The CDR3 is made up of 15 amino acids. The CDR3 DNA reads as TGTGCCAGCAGCCAGACAGGGTACGGAGGCTATGGCTACACCTTC. Protein: CASSQTGYGGYGYTF.

This clonotype has a handful of counts. V usage is TRBV28 and J usage is TRBJ1-1; the D gene is possibly TRBD1 (5 bases). There are 13 residues in the CDR3. Germline assignment: CDR1 MDHEN and CDR2 SYDVKM. Trimming cost V 8 bases and J 8 bases, with 18 bases left between them. In nucleotides, the CDR3 is TGTGCCAGCCATACCCAGGGATTACCCGAAGCTTTCTTT. Protein sequence: CASHTQGLPEAFF.

This clonotype has a handful of counts. The V gene is TRBV15, the J gene TRBJ2-7; the D call may be TRBD1 or TRBD2 (6 bases each). The CDR3 covers 17 residues. The ends were cut back, 0 bases at V and 1 base at J, with 16 bases in the middle. Germline loops: CDR1 LNHNV, CDR2 YYDKDF (reference sequence). CDR3 amino acids: CATSRDRSGAGSYEQYF. For the CDR3, the DNA is TGTGCCACCAGCAGAGATCGGTCGGGGGCAGGATCCTACGAGCAGTACTTC.

This clonotype was observed a handful of times. V and J are TRBV11-3 and TRBJ1-1; D call uncertain. Trimming stripped 4 bases from V and 0 bases from J, with 6 bases between. The germline V gene has CDR1 SGHNT and CDR2 YENEEA. The CDR3 is 13 residues long. CDR3 nucleotides: TGTGCCAGCAGCTCCCTAGTGAACACTGAAGCTTTCTTT. Translating it yields CASSSLVNTEAFF.

This clonotype was picked up a small number of times. V usage is TRBV6-2 or TRBV6-3 and J usage is TRBJ2-2; 9 positions agree with TRBD2. This CDR3 region has 21 residues. Germline CDR1 MNHEY, CDR2 SVGEGT. After removal of 2 bases from V and 4 bases from J, the junction contained 20 bases not matched to a gene. CDR3 nucleotide sequence: TGTGCCAGCAGTTACCATAGTCCCCAGCGGGGGGCCACAAGGGGCACCGGGGAGCTGTTTTTT. This gives the protein CASSYHSPQRGATRGTGELFF.

A few counts support this clonotype. The genes are TRBV10-3 and TRBJ2-5; 7 bases match TRBD1. Germline-derived CDR1 and CDR2 are ENHRY and SYGVKD. CDR3 length equals 15 residues. With V trimmed by 2 bases and J by 2 bases, 5 bases remained unmatched. The CDR3 region is CAISEIGTAQETQYF. Written as DNA, the CDR3 is TGTGCCATCAGTGAGATTGGGACAGCACAAGAGACCCAGTACTTC.

There are a few counts of this clonotype. The chain recombines TRBV7-9 with TRBJ2-3; D is unresolved. V shed 1 base and J shed 0 bases, with 8 bases lying between them. Germline assignment: CDR1 SEHNR and CDR2 FQNEAQ (reference sequence). The CDR3 extends over 15 amino acids. The DNA of the CDR3 is TGTGCCAGCAGCTTAGGAGGAGATAGCACAGATACGCAGTATTTT. Its protein is CASSLGGDSTDTQYF.

The chain joins TRBV30 to TRBJ2-2; D is undetermined. There are 14 residues in the CDR3. Germline loops: CDR1 GTSNPN, CDR2 SVGIG (reference sequence). V was pared by 0 bases and J by 7 bases, with 12 bases between. The CDR3 loop is CAWSVIGSVGELFF. CDR3 bases: TGTGCCTGGAGTGTGATAGGCTCGGTCGGGGAGCTGTTTTTT.

This clonotype appeared a single time. The gene calls are TRBV5-1 and TRBJ2-5; the match to TRBD1 covers 9 bases. The CDR3 loop spans 14 amino acids. Germline V gives CDR1 SGHRS, CDR2 YFSETQ. Trimming removed 4 bases from V and 5 bases from J; junction bases left unmatched: 6. CDR3 sequence: CASSPTGGGETQYF. The CDR3 DNA reads TGCGCCAGCAGCCCGACAGGGGGTGGTGAGACCCAGTACTTC.

This clonotype appeared a few times. The chain combines TRBV7-2 with TRBJ1-1; maybe TRBD1 (6 bases). V lost 5 bases and J 3 bases, leaving 19 bases between the germline ends. CDR1 SGHTA and CDR2 FQGNSA come from the germline V gene. The CDR3 covers 16 residues. CDR3 amino acids: CASSLQPTGRDTEAFF. DNA for the CDR3: TGTGCCAGCAGCCTCCAACCTACAGGGAGGGACACTGAAGCTTTCTTT.